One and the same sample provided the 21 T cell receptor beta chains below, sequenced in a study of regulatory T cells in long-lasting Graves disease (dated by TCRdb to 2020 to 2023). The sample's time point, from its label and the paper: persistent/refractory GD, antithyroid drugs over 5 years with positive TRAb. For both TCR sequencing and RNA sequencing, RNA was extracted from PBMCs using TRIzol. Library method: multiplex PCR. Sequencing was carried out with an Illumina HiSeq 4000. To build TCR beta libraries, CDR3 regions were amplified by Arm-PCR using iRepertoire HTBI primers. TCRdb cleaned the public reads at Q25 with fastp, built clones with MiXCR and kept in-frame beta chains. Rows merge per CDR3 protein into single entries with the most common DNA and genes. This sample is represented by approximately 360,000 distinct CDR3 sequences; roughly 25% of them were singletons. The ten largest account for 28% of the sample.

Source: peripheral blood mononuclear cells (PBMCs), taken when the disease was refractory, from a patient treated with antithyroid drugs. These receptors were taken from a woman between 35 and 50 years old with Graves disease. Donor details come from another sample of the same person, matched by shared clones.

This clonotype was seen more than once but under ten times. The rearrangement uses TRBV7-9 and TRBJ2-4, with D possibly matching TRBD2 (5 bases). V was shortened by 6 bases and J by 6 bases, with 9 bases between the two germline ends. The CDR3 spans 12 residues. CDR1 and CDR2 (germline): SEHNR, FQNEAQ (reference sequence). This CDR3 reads CASSIGVNIQYF. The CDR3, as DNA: TGTGCCAGCAGTATCGGGGTAAACATTCAGTACTTC.

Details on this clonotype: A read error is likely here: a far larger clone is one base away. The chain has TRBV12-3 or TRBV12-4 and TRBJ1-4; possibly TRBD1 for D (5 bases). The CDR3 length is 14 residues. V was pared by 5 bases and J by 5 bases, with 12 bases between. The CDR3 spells CASSEGPRNEKLFF. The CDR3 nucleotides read TGTGCCAGCAGTGAGGGACCGCGGAATGAAAAACTGTTTTTT.

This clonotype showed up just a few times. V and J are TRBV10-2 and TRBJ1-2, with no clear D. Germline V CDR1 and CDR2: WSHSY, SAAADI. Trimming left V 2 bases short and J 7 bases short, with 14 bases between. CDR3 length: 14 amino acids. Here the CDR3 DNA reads TGCGCCAGCAGTGAGCAGGACCGGCCCCGTGGCTACACCTTC. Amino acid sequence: CASSEQDRPRGYTF.

The CDR3 region is CAISVANSNQPQHF. The CDR3 DNA is TGTGCCATCAGTGTGGCGAATAGCAATCAGCCCCAGCATTTT. The chain combines TRBV10-3 with TRBJ1-5; no clear D. The ends were cut back, 4 bases at V and 0 bases at J, with 7 bases in the middle. Germline CDR1 and CDR2: ENHRY and SYGVKD. This CDR3 region has 14 residues.

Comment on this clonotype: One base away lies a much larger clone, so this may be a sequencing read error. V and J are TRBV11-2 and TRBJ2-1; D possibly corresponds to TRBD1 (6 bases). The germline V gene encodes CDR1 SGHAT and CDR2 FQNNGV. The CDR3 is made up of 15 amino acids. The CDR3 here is CASNLTGSSYNEQFF. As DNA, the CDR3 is TGTGCCAGCAACTTAACAGGGAGCTCCTACAATGAGCAGTTCTTC.

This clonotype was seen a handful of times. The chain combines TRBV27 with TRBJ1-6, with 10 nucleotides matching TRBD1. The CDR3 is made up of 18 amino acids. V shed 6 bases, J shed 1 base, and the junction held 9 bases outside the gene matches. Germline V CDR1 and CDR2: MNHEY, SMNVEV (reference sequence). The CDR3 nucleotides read TGTGCCAGCAGAATGACAGGGGGCACTTTTTCCTATAATTCACCCCTCCACTTT. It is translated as CASRMTGGTFSYNSPLHF.

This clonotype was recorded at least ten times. The CDR3 protein is CATTVSSGANVLTF. For the CDR3, the DNA is TGTGCCACCACTGTCTCGTCTGGGGCCAACGTCCTGACTTTC. The V gene is TRBV10-3, the J gene TRBJ2-6; no clear D gene. CDR3 length: 14 amino acids. Trimming removed 10 bases from V and 1 base from J, with 11 bases in between. Per the germline V gene, CDR1 is ENHRY and CDR2 is SYGVKD.

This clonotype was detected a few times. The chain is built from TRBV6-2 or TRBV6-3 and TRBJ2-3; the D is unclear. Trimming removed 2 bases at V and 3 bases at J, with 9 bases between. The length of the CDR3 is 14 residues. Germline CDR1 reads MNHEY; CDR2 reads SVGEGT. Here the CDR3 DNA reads TGTGCCAGCAGTTACGACTTTTTGACAGATACGCAGTATTTT. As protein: CASSYDFLTDTQYF.

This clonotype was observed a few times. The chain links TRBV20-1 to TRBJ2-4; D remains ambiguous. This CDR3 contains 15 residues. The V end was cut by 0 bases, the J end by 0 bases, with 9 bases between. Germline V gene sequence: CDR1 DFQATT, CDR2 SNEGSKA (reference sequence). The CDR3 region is CSARETTRAKNIQYF. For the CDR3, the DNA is TGCAGTGCTAGAGAGACAACGAGAGCCAAAAACATTCAGTACTTC.

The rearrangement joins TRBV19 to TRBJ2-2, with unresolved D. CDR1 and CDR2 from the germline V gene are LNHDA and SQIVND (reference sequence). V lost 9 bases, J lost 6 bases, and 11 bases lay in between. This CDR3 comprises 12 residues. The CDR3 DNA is TGTGCCAGCCGGACCGGACCCGGGGAGCTGTTTTTT. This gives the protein CASRTGPGELFF.

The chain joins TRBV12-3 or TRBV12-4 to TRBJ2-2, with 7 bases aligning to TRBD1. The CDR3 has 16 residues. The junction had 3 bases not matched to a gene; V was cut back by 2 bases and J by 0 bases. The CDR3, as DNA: TGTGCCAGCAGTTTAAATACAGGGGCGAACACCGGGGAGCTGTTTTTT. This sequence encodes CASSLNTGANTGELFF.

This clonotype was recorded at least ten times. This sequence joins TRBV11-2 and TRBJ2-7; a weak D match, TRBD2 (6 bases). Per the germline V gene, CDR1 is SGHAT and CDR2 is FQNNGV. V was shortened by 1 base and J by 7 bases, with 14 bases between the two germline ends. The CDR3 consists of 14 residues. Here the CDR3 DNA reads TGTGCCAGCAGCTTAGGGCAGGGAGGAAGGGAGCAGTACTTC. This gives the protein CASSLGQGGREQYF.

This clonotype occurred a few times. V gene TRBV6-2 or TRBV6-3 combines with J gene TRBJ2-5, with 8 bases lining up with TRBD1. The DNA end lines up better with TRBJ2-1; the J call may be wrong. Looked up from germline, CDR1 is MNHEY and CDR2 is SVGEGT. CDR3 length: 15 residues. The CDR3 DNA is TGTGCCAGCAGTTACGACAGGGGCCCCTACAATGAGCAGTTCTTC. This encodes CASSYDRGPYNEQFF.

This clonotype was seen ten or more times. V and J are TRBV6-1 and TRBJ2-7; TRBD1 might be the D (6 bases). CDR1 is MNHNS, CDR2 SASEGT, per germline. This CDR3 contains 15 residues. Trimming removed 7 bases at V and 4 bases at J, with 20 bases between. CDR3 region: CASKTDSQFPYEQYF. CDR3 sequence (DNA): TGTGCCAGCAAGACGGACAGCCAATTCCCTTACGAGCAGTACTTC.

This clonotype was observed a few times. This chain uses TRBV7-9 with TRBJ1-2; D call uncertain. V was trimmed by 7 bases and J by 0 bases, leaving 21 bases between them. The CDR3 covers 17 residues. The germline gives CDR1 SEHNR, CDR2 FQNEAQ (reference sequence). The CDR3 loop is CASIPTRRSASNYGYTF. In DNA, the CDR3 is TGTGCCAGCATCCCAACCCGGCGGTCAGCTTCTAACTATGGCTACACCTTC.

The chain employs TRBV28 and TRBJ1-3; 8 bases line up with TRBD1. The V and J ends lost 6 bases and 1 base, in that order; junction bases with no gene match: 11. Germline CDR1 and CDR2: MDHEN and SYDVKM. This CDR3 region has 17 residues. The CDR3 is CASSPVVGTGSGNTIYF. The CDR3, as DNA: TGTGCCAGCAGCCCGGTGGTCGGGACAGGTTCTGGAAACACCATATATTTT. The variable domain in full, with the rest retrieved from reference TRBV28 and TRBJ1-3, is DVKVTQSSRYLVKRTGEKVFLECVQDMDHENMFWYRQDPGLGLRLIYFSYDVKMKEKGDIPEGYSVSREKKERFSLILESASTNQTSMYLCASSPVVGTGSGNTIYFGEGSWLTVV.

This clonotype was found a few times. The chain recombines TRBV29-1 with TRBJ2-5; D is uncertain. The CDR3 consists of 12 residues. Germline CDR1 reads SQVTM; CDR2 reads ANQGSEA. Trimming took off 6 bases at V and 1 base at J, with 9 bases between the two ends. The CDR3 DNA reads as TGCAGCGTGGCGGAATCCCAAGAGACCCAGTACTTC. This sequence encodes CSVAESQETQYF.

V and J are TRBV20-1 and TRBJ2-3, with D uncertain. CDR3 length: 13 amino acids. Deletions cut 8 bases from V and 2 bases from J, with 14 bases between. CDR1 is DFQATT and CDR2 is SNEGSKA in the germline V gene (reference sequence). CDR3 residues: CSKRGEDTDTQYF. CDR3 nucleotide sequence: TGCAGTAAACGAGGAGAGGACACAGATACGCAGTATTTT.

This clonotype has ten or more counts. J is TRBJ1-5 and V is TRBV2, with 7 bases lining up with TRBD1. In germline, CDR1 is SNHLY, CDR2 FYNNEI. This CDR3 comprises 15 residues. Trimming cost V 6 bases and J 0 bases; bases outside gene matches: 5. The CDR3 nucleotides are TGTGCCAGCAGGCGACAGGGCAATAGCAATCAGCCCCAGCATTTT. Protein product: CASRRQGNSNQPQHF.

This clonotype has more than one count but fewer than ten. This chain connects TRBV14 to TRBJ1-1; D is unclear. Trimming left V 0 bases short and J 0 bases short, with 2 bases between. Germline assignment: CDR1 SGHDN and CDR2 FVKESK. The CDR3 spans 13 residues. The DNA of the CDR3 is TGTGCCAGCAGCCAAGATCTGAACACTGAAGCTTTCTTT. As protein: CASSQDLNTEAFF.

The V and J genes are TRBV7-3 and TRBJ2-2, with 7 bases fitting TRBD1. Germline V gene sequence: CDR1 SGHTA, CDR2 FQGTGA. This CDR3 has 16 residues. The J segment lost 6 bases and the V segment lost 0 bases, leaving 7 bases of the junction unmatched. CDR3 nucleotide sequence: TGTGCCAGCAGCTTAACGGGACAGTCCAAGCCCGGGGAGCTGTTTTTT. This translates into CASSLTGQSKPGELFF. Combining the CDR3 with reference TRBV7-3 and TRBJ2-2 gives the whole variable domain GAGVSQTPSNKVTEKGKYVELRCDPISGHTALYWYRQSLGQGPEFLIYFQGTGAADDSGLPNDRFFAVRPEGSVSTLKIQRTERGDSAVYLCASSLTGQSKPGELFFGEGSRLTVL.